Each of the 17 T cell receptor beta chains below was sequenced from the same sample in a study of circulating CD8 cells and anti-PD-1 response in melanoma. Live CD3+CD8+TCRalphabeta+ cells were sorted into four subsets by PD-1 and/or TIGIT. TCR libraries were prepared from around 15 ng of total RNA with the QIAseq Immune Repertoire TCR panel. TCRdb reprocessed the reads with MiXCR, giving one entry per CDR3 protein. This sample has about 820 distinct CDR3 sequences, with approximately 5.1% found just once. Sequences were derived from CD8+ T cells from PBMCs, sampled at baseline or after one month of anti-PD-1 therapy (not recorded which). These receptors all stem from a human donor with melanoma.

The chain employs TRBV29-1 and TRBJ2-7; 9 bases are a match to TRBD1. CDR3 size: 13 residues. The V segment lost 4 bases and the J segment 4 bases; nucleotides outside the gene matches: 5. The germline V gene encodes CDR1 SQVTM and CDR2 ANQGSEA. The CDR3 loop is CSVAGTGIYEQYF. The CDR3 DNA reads TGCAGCGTTGCAGGGACAGGGATTTACGAGCAGTACTTC.

This clonotype is categorized as medium-sized. The chain combines TRBV29-1 with TRBJ2-2, with D unclear. There are 10 residues in the CDR3. In germline, CDR1 is SQVTM, CDR2 ANQGSEA. V shed 5 bases and J shed 6 bases, with 4 bases lying between them. CDR3 sequence reads: CSVFSGELFF. The CDR3 nucleotides are TGCAGCGTTTTTTCCGGGGAGCTGTTTTTT.

This clonotype counts as medium-sized (0.01 to 0.1%). The chain employs TRBV5-1 and TRBJ2-7; TRBD1 matches 9 bases. Germline CDR1 SGHRS, CDR2 YFSETQ. V shed 0 bases and J 4 bases; nucleotides not matched to a gene: 11. CDR3 length equals 17 residues. CDR3 nucleotide sequence: TGCGCCAGCAGCTTGGTCCCGGGACAGGGCGTTCGGTACGAGCAGTACTTC. As protein: CASSLVPGQGVRYEQYF.

In this sample, this clonotype turned up a few times. The chain is built from TRBV19 and TRBJ2-7; D perhaps matches TRBD2 (5 bases). The V end was cut by 3 bases, the J end by 0 bases, with 18 bases between. Germline CDR1 reads LNHDA; CDR2 reads SQIVND (reference sequence). This CDR3 is 17 amino acids long. The CDR3 sequence is CASSIPPSAGLSYEQYF. The CDR3 nucleotides are TGTGCCAGTAGTATCCCACCCTCTGCGGGCCTCTCCTACGAGCAGTACTTC.

Within the sample, this clonotype is large. The V call is TRBV28, the J call TRBJ1-1; the D gene is possibly TRBD1 (6 bases). The CDR3 has 15 amino acids. The germline gives CDR1 MDHEN, CDR2 SYDVKM. Trimming cost V 6 bases and J 1 base, with 15 bases left between them. CDR3: CASSIMSRGNTEAFF. The DNA for the CDR3 is TGTGCCAGCAGCATAATGTCCAGGGGGAACACTGAAGCTTTCTTT.

This clonotype is large by share. The chain is built from TRBV19 and TRBJ2-1, with D unresolved. Germline V gene lookup returns CDR1 LNHDA and CDR2 SQIVND (reference sequence). The CDR3 consists of 13 residues. V lost 2 bases and J 13 bases, leaving 15 bases between the germline ends. In DNA, the CDR3 is TGTGCCAGTAGTATATCGCAGGCTAAGCGACAGTTCTTC. This codes for CASSISQAKRQFF.

This clonotype is large (0.1 to 1%) in the sample. Written as DNA, the CDR3 is TGTGCCAGCAGCTGGAGTGGGGTCACTGAAGCTTTCTTT. Translation: CASSWSGVTEAFF. The V call is TRBV5-6, the J call TRBJ1-1; D is undetermined. Deletions cut 3 bases from V and 4 bases from J, with 10 bases between. Germline CDR1 and CDR2: SGHDT and YYEEEE. The CDR3 covers 13 residues.

By share, this clonotype ranks as medium-sized. The chain is built from TRBV19 and TRBJ1-1, with 11 bases that match TRBD1. V was pared by 11 bases and J by 3 bases, with 5 bases of the junction left unmatched. The CDR3 loop spans 13 amino acids. Germline-derived CDR1 and CDR2 are LNHDA and SQIVND (reference sequence). The DNA of the CDR3 is TGTGCCCTCCGGGGACAGGGGGACACTGAAGCTTTCTTT. This codes for CALRGQGDTEAFF.

Note on this clonotype: A much larger clone differs by one base, so this may be a read error. J is TRBJ2-7 and V is TRBV28; 10 bases map to TRBD1. The length of the CDR3 is 13 residues. With 10 bases clipped from V and 5 bases from J, the junction kept 8 bases outside the gene matches. CDR1 MDHEN and CDR2 SYDVKM come from the germline V gene. For the CDR3, the DNA is TGTGCCAACACCCGGGACAGGGGCGACGAGCAGTACTTC. Protein product: CANTRDRGDEQYF.

This clonotype counts as large (0.1 to 1%). Here the CDR3 DNA reads TGTGCCAGCGACCCGGGGGGCTCCTCCTACGAGCAGTACTTC. Protein: CASDPGGSSYEQYF. V and J are TRBV28 and TRBJ2-7; tentative D call: TRBD2 (7 bases). Germline CDR1 MDHEN, CDR2 SYDVKM. The CDR3 sequence is 14 residues long. V was clipped by 8 bases and J by 0 bases, with 14 bases between them. Full variable domain (remainder filled in from reference TRBV28 and TRBJ2-7): DVKVTQSSRYLVKRTGEKVFLECVQDMDHENMFWYRQDPGLGLRLIYFSYDVKMKEKGDIPEGYSVSREKKERFSLILESASTNQTSMYLCASDPGGSSYEQYFGPGTRLTVT.

This clonotype is judged medium-sized. The chain is built from TRBV15 and TRBJ2-3; D could derive from TRBD1 or TRBD2 (5 bases each). Germline CDR1 LNHNV, CDR2 YYDKDF (reference sequence). Trimming removed 8 bases from V and 4 bases from J, with 16 bases in between. This CDR3 is built from 14 residues. The CDR3 nucleotides are TGTGCCACCGTGAGGGGCGTTAAACCAGATACGCAGTATTTT. As protein: CATVRGVKPDTQYF.

This clonotype is medium-sized by share. The chain employs TRBV28 and TRBJ2-1; 8 bases are shared with TRBD1. J was trimmed by 7 bases and V by 5 bases; bases with no gene match: 10. The length of the CDR3 is 15 residues. Germline-derived CDR1 and CDR2 are MDHEN and SYDVKM. The CDR3 region has the DNA TGTGCCAGCAGTCATCTTCAGGGACAGGTGAATGAGCAGTTCTTC. Its translation is CASSHLQGQVNEQFF.

This clonotype has only a few counts. The V call is TRBV19, the J call TRBJ2-7; tentatively, D is TRBD1 or TRBD2 (5 bases each). CDR1 LNHDA and CDR2 SQIVND come from the germline V gene (reference sequence). V dropped 4 bases and J dropped 4 bases, with 14 bases sitting between them. This CDR3 is built from 14 residues. CDR3 DNA sequence: TGTGCCAGTAGTACCGCCGGGACCGAATACGAGCAGTACTTC. It translates to CASSTAGTEYEQYF.

This clonotype is categorized as medium-sized. This sequence joins TRBV29-1 and TRBJ2-2; D may be TRBD2 (5 bases). Trimming removed 0 bases at V and 6 bases at J, with 14 bases between. Germline CDR1 is SQVTM and CDR2 is ANQGSEA. The CDR3 contains 15 residues. The CDR3: CSVEDPSSKAGELFF. For the CDR3, the DNA is TGCAGCGTTGAAGATCCTAGCTCTAAGGCCGGGGAGCTGTTTTTT.

This clonotype is deemed large (0.1 to 1%). V gene TRBV19 combines with J gene TRBJ2-7, with 10 bases matching TRBD1. Germline CDR1 is LNHDA and CDR2 is SQIVND (reference sequence). The CDR3 has 14 amino acids. V lost 10 bases and J lost 3; bases outside the gene matches: 9. DNA of the CDR3: TGTGCCACTCAACGGACAGGGGGGATCTACGAGCAGTACTTC. This encodes CATQRTGGIYEQYF.

This clonotype qualifies as medium-sized. V gene TRBV27 combines with J gene TRBJ2-7, with D perhaps TRBD1 (6 bases). V shed 6 bases and J shed 2 bases, with 11 bases lying between them. The CDR3 is 13 amino acids. The germline gives CDR1 MNHEY, CDR2 SMNVEV (reference sequence). DNA for the CDR3: TGTGCCAGCAGCTACGGACAGACCTACGAGCAGTACTTC. Residues: CASSYGQTYEQYF.

By share, this clonotype counts as large. No DNA is shown, since the ends of the CDR3 on it are uncertain; the CDR3 is the one TCRdb lists. The J gene is TRBJ2-2, the V gene TRBV24-1; TRBD2 reflects the table's D call only, with no check against the DNA. From germline, CDR1 is KGHDR and CDR2 SFDVKD. The CDR3 is 20 amino acids long, termini counted. CDR3 protein: CATVPGGGLAGPRTPGSCFF.